Listed below are T cell receptor beta chains from one sample, sequenced in a study of CD8+CD57+ T cells in acquired aplastic anemia. TCRdb passed the reads through MiXCR, listing each CDR3 protein once. Here the sample spans roughly 420,000 distinct CDR3 sequences, 65% to 75% being singletons. Sequencing was performed on sorted CD4+, CD8+, or CD8+CD57+ T cells (not recorded which) from PBMCs. The receptors shown here come from a human donor in good health, serving as a control. Each CDR3 is given with its conserved first and last residue. A D gene is named only where the DNA matches it firmly. Clone sizes are given selectively: once, few, many, or a class where the clone is expanded.

>TRBJ1-2|15|NA|TRBV2|NA
CASSSTSGQRYGYSF
TGTGCCAGCAGCTCGACCTCAGGACAGCGGTATGGCTACTCCTTC
>TRBJ2-7|15|once|TRBV7-3|NA
CASSLVGGGANVLYF
NA
>TRBJ2-3|15|many|TRBV20-1|TRBD2
CSAPQASGGADTQYF
TGCAGTGCTCCCCAAGCGAGCGGGGGGGCAGATACGCAGTATTTT
>TRBJ1-2|13|NA|TRBV29-1|TRBD1
CSVDYRGNGGYTF
TGCAGCGTTGATTACAGGGGGAATGGTGGCTACACCTTC
>TRBJ1-1|15|many|TRBV14|NA
CASSQRDYRDTEAFF
TGTGCCAGCAGCCAAAGGGACTACAGGGACACTGAAGCTTTCTTT
>TRBJ2-3|15|few|TRBV2|TRBD2
CASSRGDGGGDTQYF
TGTGCCAGCAGTCGGGGAGACGGGGGGGGCGATACGCAGTATTTT
>TRBJ2-7|12|NA|TRBV29-1|NA
CSVLTGADEHDF
TGCAGCGTTTTGACGGGCGCGGACGAGCACGACTTC
>TRBJ2-3|11|NA|TRBV2|NA
CAISVTYAQYF
TGTGCCATCAGTGTCACCTATGCGCAGTACTTT
>TRBJ1-2|12|many|TRBV6-2/TRBV6-3|NA
CASSQGTAKDTF
TGTGCCAGCAGTCAAGGTACGGCTAAGGACACCTTC
>TRBJ2-5|12|NA|TRBV29-1|TRBD2
CSVETGGETQYF
TGCAGCGTTGAAACGGGGGGGGAGACCCAGTACTTC
>TRBJ2-5|14|NA|TRBV7-3|TRBD1
CASSDRVTDTRHFF
TGTGCCAGCAGCGACAGGGTCACAGATACGCGGCATTTTTTC
>TRBJ2-3|12|once|TRBV20-1|NA
CSARPGAGTQYF
TGCAGTGCTAGACCCGGGGCCGGGACGCAGTATTTT
>TRBJ1-1|16|many|TRBV15|TRBD1
CATSRGDRAMNTEAFF
TGTGCCACCAGCAGAGGGGACAGGGCGATGAACACTGAAGCTTTCTTT
>TRBJ1-1|14|many|TRBV29-1|NA
CSVEDREGWTEAFF
TGCAGCGTTGAAGACAGGGAGGGATGGACTGAAGCTTTCTTT
>TRBJ1-2|15|NA|TRBV12-3/TRBV12-4|TRBD1
CASSLWTGGNYGYTF
TGTGCCAGCAGTTTATGGACAGGGGGAAACTATGGCTACACCTTC
>TRBJ1-6|13|NA|TRBV12-5|TRBD1
CASRTGVGSPLHF
TGTGCCAGCAGAACAGGGGTAGGTTCACCCCTCCACTTT
>TRBJ1-2|13|NA|TRBV2|NA
CASSEEVGWGYTF
TGTGCCAGCAGTGAAGAAGTGGGTTGGGGCTACACCTTC
>TRBJ1-5|14|NA|TRBV7-3|NA
CATSLDRRNQPQHF
TGTGCCACCAGTTTAGACAGGAGAAATCAGCCCCAGCATTTT
>TRBJ2-6|15|few|TRBV20-1|NA
CSARDTLGGANVLTF
TGCAGTGCTAGGGACACCCTGGGGGGGGCCAACGTCCTGACTTTC
>TRBJ2-1|17|NA|TRBV7-8|NA
CASSEPTSGGSVGEQFF
TGTGCCAGCAGCGAACCTACCAGTGGGGGGTCCGTCGGGGAGCAGTTCTTC
>TRBJ1-2|13|NA|TRBV20-1|NA
CSARERVNQRYTF
TGCAGTGCTAGGGAGAGAGTTAATCAGCGCTACACCTTC
>TRBJ2-7|13|NA|TRBV20-1|NA
CSARARPPYEQYF
TGCAGTGCAAGAGCCCGGCCTCCCTACGAGCAGTACTTC
>TRBJ2-7|14|NA|TRBV7-6|NA
CASSAAAGPYEQYF
TGTGCCAGCAGCGCCGCGGCAGGGCCCTACGAGCAGTACTTC
>TRBJ1-3|16|NA|TRBV7-2|NA
CASSFGAPLTLSSIYF
TGCGCCAGCAGCTTTGGGGCTCCCCTAACCTTAAGTTCGATATATTTT
>TRBJ2-1|15|NA|TRBV29-1|NA
CSVDPPGPYRNEQFF
TGCAGCGTTGATCCGCCTGGACCGTATCGCAATGAGCAGTTCTTC
>TRBJ2-7|13|NA|TRBV20-1|NA
CSARVRNFREQYF
TGCAGTGCTAGAGTCCGTAACTTTAGGGAGCAGTACTTC
>TRBJ2-7|15|many|TRBV20-1|TRBD2
CSARDLGSGGYEQYF
TGCAGTGCTAGAGATCTGGGTAGCGGGGGTTACGAGCAGTACTTC
>TRBJ2-7|13|NA|TRBV12-3/TRBV12-4|TRBD1
CASSVLDRGLRYF
TGTGCCAGCAGCGTACTGGACAGGGGATTACGGTACTTC
>TRBJ1-2|14|NA|TRBV7-8|TRBD1
CASSQGQGAYDYTF
TGTGCCAGCAGCCAAGGTCAGGGGGCTTATGATTACACCTTC
>TRBJ2-1|15|few|TRBV4-3|TRBD1
CASSHDRGHSNEQFF
TGCGCCAGCAGCCACGACAGGGGGCATTCAAATGAGCAGTTCTTC
>TRBJ1-5|12|many|TRBV19|NA
CASSDYNQPQHF
TGTGCCAGTAGCGACTACAATCAGCCCCAGCATTTT
>TRBJ1-3|15|many|TRBV4-3|NA
CASSPTGKSGNTIYF
TGCGCCAGCAGCCCTACAGGGAAATCTGGAAACACCATATATTTT
>TRBJ2-5|15|NA|TRBV7-8|TRBD1
CASSETRGNSPLHYF
TGCGCCAGCAGTGAGACCAGGGGGAATTCACCCCTCCACTACTTC
>TRBJ1-5|14|many|TRBV6-6|TRBD1
CASGEDRGNQPQHF
TGTGCCAGCGGGGAGGACAGGGGCAATCAGCCCCAGCATTTT
>TRBJ1-1|11|many|TRBV6-2/TRBV6-3|NA
CASSYGSEAFF
TGTGCCAGCAGTTACGGAAGTGAAGCTTTCTTT
>TRBJ2-5|14|NA|TRBV29-1|NA
CSSEYGGRQETQYF
TGCAGCAGTGAATACGGGGGGCGACAAGAGACCCAGTACTTC
>TRBJ1-2|14|NA|TRBV7-2|NA
CASSPALLHSCEQF
TGTGCCAGCAGCCCCGCCCTACTCCACTCCTGCGAGCAGTTC
>TRBJ1-5|14|NA|TRBV2|TRBD1
CASSGATGSEPLLF
TGTGCCAGCAGTGGAGCGACAGGGAGTGAGCCTCTGCTTTTT
>TRBJ1-1|13|few|TRBV10-2|TRBD1
CASSRDRGPEAFF
TGTGCCAGCAGTCGCGACAGGGGACCTGAAGCTTTCTTT
>TRBJ1-5|12|NA|TRBV10-3|NA
CATQAGQETQHF
TGTGCCACCCAGGCGGGGCAAGAGACCCAGCATTTT
>TRBJ2-3|15|NA|TRBV7-2|NA
CASSFRCGELDTQYF
TGTGCCAGCAGCTTCCGCTGCGGGGAATTGGATACGCAGTATTTT
>TRBJ2-1|14|NA|TRBV11-2|TRBD2
CASSLRGAGLEQFF
TGTGCCAGCAGCTTGCGGGGGGCTGGTCTTGAGCAGTTCTTC
>TRBJ2-1|20|many|TRBV5-1|TRBD2
CASSFNGWLAGAPGINEQFF
TGCGCCAGCAGCTTCAATGGGTGGCTAGCGGGGGCGCCAGGTATCAATGAGCAGTTCTTC
>TRBJ1-5|15|NA|TRBV5-5|NA
CASSQGASPGQPQHF
TGTGCCAGCAGCCAAGGGGCCAGCCCTGGCCAGCCCCAGCATTTT
>TRBJ2-6|15|NA|TRBV7-2|NA
CASSPGHAGANVLTF
TGTGCCAGCAGCCCTGGACATGCTGGGGCCAACGTCCTGACTTTC
>TRBJ1-4|14|NA|TRBV9|NA
CASSVRTALNTEVF
TGTGCCAGCAGCGTGCGGACAGCTCTGAACACTGAAGTTTTT
>TRBJ1-5|15|many|TRBV12-3/TRBV12-4|NA
CASRAGRYSNQPQHF
TGTGCCAGCAGGGCGGGACGGTATAGCAATCAGCCCCAGCATTTT
>TRBJ2-1|13|NA|TRBV24-1|NA
CATGYLGINEQFF
TGTGCCACGGGGTATCTTGGCATCAATGAGCAGTTCTTC
>TRBJ2-3|13|NA|TRBV2|TRBD2
CASNSGGGDTQYF
TGTGCCAGCAACAGCGGGGGGGGGGATACGCAGTATTTT
>TRBJ2-3|15|many|TRBV27|TRBD1
CASSSGTGGSDTQYF
TGTGCCAGCAGCTCCGGGACAGGGGGCTCAGATACGCAGTATTTT
>TRBJ1-4|15|NA|TRBV24-1|NA
CATSGSQGGRVNLRF
TGTGCCACCAGTGGCTCACAGGGTGGTCGGGTAAACCTGCGTTTC
>TRBJ2-3|14|many|TRBV10-3|TRBD2
CAIRAGGNPDTQYF
TGTGCCATCAGAGCGGGGGGCAACCCGGATACGCAGTATTTT